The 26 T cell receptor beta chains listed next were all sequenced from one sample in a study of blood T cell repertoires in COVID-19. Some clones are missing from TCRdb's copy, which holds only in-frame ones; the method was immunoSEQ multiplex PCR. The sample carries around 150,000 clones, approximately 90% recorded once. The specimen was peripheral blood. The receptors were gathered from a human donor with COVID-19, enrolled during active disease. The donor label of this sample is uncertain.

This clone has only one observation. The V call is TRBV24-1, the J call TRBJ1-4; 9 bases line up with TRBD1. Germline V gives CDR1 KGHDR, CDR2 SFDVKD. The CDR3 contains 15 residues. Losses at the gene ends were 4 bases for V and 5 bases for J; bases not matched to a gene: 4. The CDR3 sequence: CATSEAGTGNEKLFF. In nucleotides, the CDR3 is TGTGCCACCAGTGAAGCCGGGACAGGGAATGAAAAACTGTTTTTT.

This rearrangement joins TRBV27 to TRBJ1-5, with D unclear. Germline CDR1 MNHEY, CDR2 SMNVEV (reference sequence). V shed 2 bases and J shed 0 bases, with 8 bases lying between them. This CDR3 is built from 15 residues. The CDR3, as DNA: TGTGCCAGCAGTTTAGGGCAGGTTAGCAATCAGCCCCAGCATTTT. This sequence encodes CASSLGQVSNQPQHF.

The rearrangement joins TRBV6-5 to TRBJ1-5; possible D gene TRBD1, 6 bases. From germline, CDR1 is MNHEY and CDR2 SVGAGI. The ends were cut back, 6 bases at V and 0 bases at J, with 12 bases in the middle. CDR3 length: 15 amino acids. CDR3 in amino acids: CASRMGTFSNQPQHF. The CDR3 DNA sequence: TGTGCCAGCAGGATGGGGACATTTAGCAATCAGCCCCAGCATTTT.

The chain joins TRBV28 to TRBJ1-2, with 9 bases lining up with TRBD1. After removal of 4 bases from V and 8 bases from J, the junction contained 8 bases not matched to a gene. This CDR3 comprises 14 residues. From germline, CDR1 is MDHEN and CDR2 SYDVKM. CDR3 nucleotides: TGTGCCAGCAGTTACTCACAGGGGGCGCGGGGCTACACCTTC. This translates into CASSYSQGARGYTF.

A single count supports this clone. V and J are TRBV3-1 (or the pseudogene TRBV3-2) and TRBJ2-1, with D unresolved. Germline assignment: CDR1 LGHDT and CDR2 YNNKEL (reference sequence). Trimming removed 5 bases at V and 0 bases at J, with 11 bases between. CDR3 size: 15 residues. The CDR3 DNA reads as TGTGCCAGCAGCGCCCAACCCGGCTCCTACAATGAGCAGTTCTTC. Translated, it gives CASSAQPGSYNEQFF.

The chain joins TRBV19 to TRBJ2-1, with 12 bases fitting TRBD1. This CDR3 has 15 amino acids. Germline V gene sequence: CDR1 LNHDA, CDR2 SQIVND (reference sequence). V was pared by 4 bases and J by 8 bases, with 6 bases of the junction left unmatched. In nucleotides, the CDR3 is TGTGCCAGTAGTACGGGGACAGGGGGCTTGGATGAGCAGTTCTTC. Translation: CASSTGTGGLDEQFF.

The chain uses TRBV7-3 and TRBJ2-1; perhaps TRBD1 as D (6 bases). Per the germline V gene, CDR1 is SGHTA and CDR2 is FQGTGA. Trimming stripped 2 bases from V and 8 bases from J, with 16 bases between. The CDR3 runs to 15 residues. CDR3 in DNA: TGTGCCAGCAGCTTACCTCTCACAGGGCAGGATGAGCAGTTCTTC. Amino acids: CASSLPLTGQDEQFF.

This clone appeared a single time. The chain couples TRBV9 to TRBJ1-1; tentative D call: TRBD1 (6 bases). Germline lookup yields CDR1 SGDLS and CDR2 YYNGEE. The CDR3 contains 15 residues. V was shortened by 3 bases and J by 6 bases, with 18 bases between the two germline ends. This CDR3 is CASSAGPGAGAEAFF. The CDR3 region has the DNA TGTGCCAGCAGCGCGGGGCCAGGGGCCGGGGCTGAAGCTTTCTTT.

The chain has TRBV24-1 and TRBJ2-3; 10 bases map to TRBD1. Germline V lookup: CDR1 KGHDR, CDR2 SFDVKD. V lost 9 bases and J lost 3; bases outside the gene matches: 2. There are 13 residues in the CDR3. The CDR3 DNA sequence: TGTGCCACCTCGGACAGGGGGACAGATACGCAGTATTTT. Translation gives CATSDRGTDTQYF.

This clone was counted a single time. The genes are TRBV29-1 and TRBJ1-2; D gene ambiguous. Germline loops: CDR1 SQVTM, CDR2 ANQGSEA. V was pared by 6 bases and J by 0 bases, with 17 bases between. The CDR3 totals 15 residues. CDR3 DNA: TGCAGCGTGAGGGATGAGGGAATCGCTAACTATGGCTACACCTTC. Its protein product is CSVRDEGIANYGYTF. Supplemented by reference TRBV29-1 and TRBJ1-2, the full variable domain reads SAVISQKPSRDICQRGTSLTIQCQVDSQVTMMFWYRQQPGQSLTLIATANQGSEATYESGFVIDKFPISRPNLTFSTLTVSNMSPEDSSIYLCSVRDEGIANYGYTFGSGTRLTVV.

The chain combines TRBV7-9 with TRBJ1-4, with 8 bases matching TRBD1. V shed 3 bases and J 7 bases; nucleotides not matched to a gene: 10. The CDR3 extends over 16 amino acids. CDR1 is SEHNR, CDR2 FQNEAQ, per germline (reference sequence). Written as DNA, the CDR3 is TGTGCCAGCAGCTTCCAGGGGGCGCATAGGGGTGAAAAACTGTTTTTT. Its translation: CASSFQGAHRGEKLFF.

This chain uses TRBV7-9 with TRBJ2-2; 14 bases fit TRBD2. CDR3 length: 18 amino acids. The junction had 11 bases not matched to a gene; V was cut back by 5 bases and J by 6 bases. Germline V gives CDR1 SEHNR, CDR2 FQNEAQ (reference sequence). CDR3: CASSPSEGLAGVSGELFF. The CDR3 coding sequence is TGTGCCAGCAGCCCATCCGAGGGACTAGCGGGAGTTTCCGGGGAGCTGTTTTTT.

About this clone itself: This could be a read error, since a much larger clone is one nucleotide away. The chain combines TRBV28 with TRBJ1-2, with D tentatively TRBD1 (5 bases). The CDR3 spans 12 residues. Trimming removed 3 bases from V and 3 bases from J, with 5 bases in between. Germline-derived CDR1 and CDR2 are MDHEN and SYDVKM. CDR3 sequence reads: CASSLTDYGYTF. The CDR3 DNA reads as TGTGCCAGCAGTTTGACAGACTATGGCTACACCTTC.

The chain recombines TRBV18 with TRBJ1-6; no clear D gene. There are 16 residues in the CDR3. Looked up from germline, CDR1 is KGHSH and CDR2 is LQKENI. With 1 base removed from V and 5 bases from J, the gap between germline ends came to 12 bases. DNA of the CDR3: TGTGCCAGCTCACCACAGGGCTCCGGGAATAATTCACCCCTCCACTTT. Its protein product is CASSPQGSGNNSPLHF. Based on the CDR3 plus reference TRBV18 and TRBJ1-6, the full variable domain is NAGVMQNPRHLVRRRGQEARLRCSPMKGHSHVYWYRQLPEEGLKFMVYLQKENIIDESGMPKERFSAEFPKEGPSILRIQQVVRGDSAAYFCASSPQGSGNNSPLHFGNGTRLTVT.

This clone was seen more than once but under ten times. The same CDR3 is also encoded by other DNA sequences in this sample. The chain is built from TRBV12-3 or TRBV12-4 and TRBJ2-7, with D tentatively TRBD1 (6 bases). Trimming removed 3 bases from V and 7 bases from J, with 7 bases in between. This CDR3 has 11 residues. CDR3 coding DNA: TGTGCCAGCAGTTTTAGGGGGGAGCAGTACTTC. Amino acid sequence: CASSFRGEQYF.

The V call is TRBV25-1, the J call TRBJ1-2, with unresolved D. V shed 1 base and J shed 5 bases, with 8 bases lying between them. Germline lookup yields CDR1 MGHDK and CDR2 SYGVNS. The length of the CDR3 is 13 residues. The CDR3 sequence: CASSEFERYGYTF. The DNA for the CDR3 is TGTGCCAGCAGTGAATTTGAGAGGTATGGCTACACCTTC.

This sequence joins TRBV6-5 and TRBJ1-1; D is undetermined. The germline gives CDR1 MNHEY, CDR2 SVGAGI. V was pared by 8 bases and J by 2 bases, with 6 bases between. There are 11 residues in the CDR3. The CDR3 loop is CASVRNTEAFF. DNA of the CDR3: TGTGCCAGCGTGAGAAACACTGAAGCTTTCTTT.

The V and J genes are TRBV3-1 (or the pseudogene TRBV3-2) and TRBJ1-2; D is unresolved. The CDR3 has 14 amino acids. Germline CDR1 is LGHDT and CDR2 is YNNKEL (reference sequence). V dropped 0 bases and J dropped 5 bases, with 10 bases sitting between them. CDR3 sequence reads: CASSQDQEGYGYTF. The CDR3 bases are TGTGCCAGCAGCCAAGATCAAGAGGGTTATGGCTACACCTTC.

CDR3 sequence: CASSEPPHRGGTDTQYF. The CDR3 DNA reads TGCGCCAGCAGTGAGCCCCCGCACAGGGGTGGTACAGATACGCAGTATTTT. This rearrangement joins TRBV10-2 to TRBJ2-3; 7 bases fit TRBD1. The junction had 11 bases not matched to a gene; V was cut back by 2 bases and J by 3 bases. CDR3 length: 17 residues. The germline V gene encodes CDR1 WSHSY and CDR2 SAAADI.

The CDR3: CASSPGGGQGNQPQHF. DNA for the CDR3: TGCGCCAGCAGCCCTGGGGGGGGGCAGGGCAATCAGCCCCAGCATTTT. The chain has TRBV5-1 and TRBJ1-5, with TRBD1 as a possible D gene (6 bases). The CDR3 has 16 amino acids. The V end was cut by 4 bases, the J end by 2 bases, with 16 bases between. Germline V lookup: CDR1 SGHRS, CDR2 YFSETQ.

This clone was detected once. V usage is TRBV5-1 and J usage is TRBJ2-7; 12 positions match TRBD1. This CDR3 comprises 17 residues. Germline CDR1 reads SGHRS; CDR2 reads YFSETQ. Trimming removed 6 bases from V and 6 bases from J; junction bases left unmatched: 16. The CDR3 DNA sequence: TGCGCCAGCACCCCCCGGGACAGGGGGCTCTCGGAGGGCGAGCAGTACTTC. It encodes CASTPRDRGLSEGEQYF. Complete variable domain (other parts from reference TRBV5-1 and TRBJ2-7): KAGVTQTPRYLIKTRGQQVTLSCSPISGHRSVSWYQQTPGQGLQFLFEYFSETQRNKGNFPGRFSGRQFSNSRSEMNVSTLELGDSALYLCASTPRDRGLSEGEQYFGPGTRLTVT.

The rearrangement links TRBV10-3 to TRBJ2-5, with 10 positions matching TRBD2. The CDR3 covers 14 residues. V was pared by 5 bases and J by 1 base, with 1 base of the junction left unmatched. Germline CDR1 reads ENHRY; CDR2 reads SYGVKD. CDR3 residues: CAISPSGGQETQYF. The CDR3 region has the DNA TGTGCCATCAGTCCTAGCGGGGGCCAAGAGACCCAGTACTTC.

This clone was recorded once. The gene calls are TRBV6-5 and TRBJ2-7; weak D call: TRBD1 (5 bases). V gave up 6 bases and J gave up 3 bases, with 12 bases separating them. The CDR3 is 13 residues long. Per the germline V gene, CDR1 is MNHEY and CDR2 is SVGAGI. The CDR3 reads CASRVDTSYEQYF. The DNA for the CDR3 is TGTGCCAGCAGGGTGGACACCAGCTACGAGCAGTACTTC.

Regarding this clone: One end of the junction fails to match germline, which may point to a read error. The CDR3 DNA sequence: TGTGCCAGCACCCAAGGGGGGGTTAACTATGGCTACACCTTC. It encodes CASTQGGVNYGYTF. The chain links TRBV3-1 (or the pseudogene TRBV3-2) to TRBJ1-2; D is perhaps TRBD1 (6 bases). The CDR3 has 14 amino acids. The germline CDR1 and CDR2 sequences are LGHDT and YNNKEL (reference sequence).

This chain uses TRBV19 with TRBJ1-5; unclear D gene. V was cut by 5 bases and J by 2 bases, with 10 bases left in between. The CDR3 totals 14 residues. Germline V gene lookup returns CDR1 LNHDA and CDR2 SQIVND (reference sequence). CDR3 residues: CASSSLTGNQPQHF. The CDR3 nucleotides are TGTGCCAGTAGTTCTTTAACAGGCAATCAGCCCCAGCATTTT.

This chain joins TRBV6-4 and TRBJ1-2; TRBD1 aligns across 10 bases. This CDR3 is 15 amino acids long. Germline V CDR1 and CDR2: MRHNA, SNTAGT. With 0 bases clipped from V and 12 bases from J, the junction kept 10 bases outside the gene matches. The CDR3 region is CASSDSIGGQGRHTF. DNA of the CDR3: TGTGCCAGCAGTGACTCGATTGGGGGACAGGGGCGCCACACCTTC.